A single sample gave rise to the 27 T cell receptor beta chains below, sequenced in a study of Tregs in tolerant kidney transplant recipients. Profiling relied on immunoSEQ multiplex PCR, and the TCRdb table lists in-frame clones only, not all of them. The table has roughly 19,000 clones, roughly two thirds seen once. These receptors have no identified antigens. Sequencing used Tregs from blood cultured with allogeneic cells. The receptors originated from a human donor in good health.

The rearrangement links TRBV6-1 to TRBJ2-5; D uncertain. Germline CDR1 is MNHNS and CDR2 is SASEGT. V was shortened by 7 bases and J by 5 bases, with 8 bases between the two germline ends. The CDR3 is 11 residues long. The CDR3 DNA is TGTGCCAGCACCCCATTCGAGACCCAGTACTTC. Amino acids: CASTPFETQYF.

This rearrangement joins TRBV5-1 to TRBJ1-2, with D uncertain. Between the trimmed V and J ends, which lost 4 bases and 1 base, there was a span of 17 bases. Germline CDR1 reads SGHRS; CDR2 reads YFSETQ. This CDR3 is built from 16 residues. The CDR3 reads CASSEDRRDGNYGYTF. CDR3 sequence (DNA): TGCGCCAGCAGCGAAGACCGGAGGGATGGTAACTATGGCTACACCTTC.

This clone came up a few times. This sequence joins TRBV4-2 and TRBJ2-2; TRBD2 might be the D (6 bases). Germline V gives CDR1 LGHNA, CDR2 YNFKEQ. Trimming removed 3 bases from V and 0 bases from J, with 17 bases in between. This CDR3 is 18 amino acids long. The CDR3, as DNA: TGTGCCAGCAGCCATCGACGAGGTAGCGGATCGAACACCGGGGAGCTGTTTTTT. As protein: CASSHRRGSGSNTGELFF.

This clone is a singleton in its sample. This chain connects TRBV29-1 to TRBJ1-2; D gene unclear. CDR3 length equals 15 residues. Germline V gives CDR1 SQVTM, CDR2 ANQGSEA. The ends were cut back, 5 bases at V and 2 bases at J, with 18 bases in the middle. Here the CDR3 reads CSVTVAYGINYGYTF. CDR3 nucleotide sequence: TGCAGCGTTACCGTCGCGTACGGGATCAACTATGGCTACACCTTC.

The rearrangement joins TRBV18 to TRBJ2-7, with D hard to call. The CDR3 totals 14 residues. V was clipped by 2 bases and J by 1 base, with 9 bases between them. Germline V gene lookup returns CDR1 KGHSH and CDR2 LQKENI. Here the CDR3 DNA reads TGTGCCAGCTCACCATCCTCTAGATCCTACGAGCAGTACTTC. Encoded protein: CASSPSSRSYEQYF. The whole variable domain, remainder taken from reference TRBV18 and TRBJ2-7, is NAGVMQNPRHLVRRRGQEARLRCSPMKGHSHVYWYRQLPEEGLKFMVYLQKENIIDESGMPKERFSAEFPKEGPSILRIQQVVRGDSAAYFCASSPSSRSYEQYFGPGTRLTVT.

The sample holds one count of this clone. This chain links TRBV5-1 with TRBJ1-1; D is uncertain. In germline, CDR1 is SGHRS, CDR2 YFSETQ. There are 13 residues in the CDR3. Trimming pared 0 bases from V and 2 bases from J, leaving 5 bases between. The CDR3 spells CASSLGANTEAFF. CDR3 in DNA: TGCGCCAGCAGCTTGGGGGCCAACACTGAAGCTTTCTTT.

The rearrangement joins TRBV11-3 to TRBJ2-3; D might be TRBD1 (5 bases). V was trimmed by 0 bases and J by 0 bases, leaving 16 bases between them. CDR1 SGHNT and CDR2 YENEEA come from the germline V gene. This CDR3 is built from 18 residues. CDR3 nucleotide sequence: TGTGCCAGCAGCTTAGATTGGGGCAGCCCTACTAGCACAGATACGCAGTATTTT. It yields the protein CASSLDWGSPTSTDTQYF.

The chain carries TRBV2 and TRBJ1-3; D remains unclear. The germline gives CDR1 SNHLY, CDR2 FYNNEI. This CDR3 has 16 amino acids. V lost 5 bases and J 0 bases, leaving 14 bases between the germline ends. The CDR3 spells CASSRTDSRSGNTIYF. CDR3 in DNA: TGTGCCAGCAGTCGGACGGATTCCCGCTCTGGAAACACCATATATTTT.

The table lists this clone with a few counts. This sequence joins TRBV6-1 and TRBJ2-7; 12 bases are a match to TRBD2. Germline-derived CDR1 and CDR2 are MNHNS and SASEGT. This CDR3 is built from 15 residues. The trim removed 6 bases at V and 6 bases at J, leaving 9 bases unmatched. CDR3 in DNA: TGTGCCAGCAGCCGATCTAGCGGGAGGGCTGTCGAGCAGTACTTC. Residues: CASSRSSGRAVEQYF.

Only a few counts were recorded for this clone. CDR3 nucleotides: TGTGCCAGCAGTGCAGGGGGCAGAGAGCAGTTCTTC. It yields the protein CASSAGGREQFF. The chain uses TRBV28 and TRBJ2-1; the match to TRBD1 covers 8 bases. The ends lost 5 bases at V and 10 bases at J; junction bases unmatched: 4. Germline loops: CDR1 MDHEN, CDR2 SYDVKM. CDR3 size: 12 residues.

V is TRBV6-5 and J is TRBJ2-7, with 11 bases aligning to TRBD2. Germline loops: CDR1 MNHEY, CDR2 SVGAGI. This CDR3 is 15 amino acids long. Trimming cost V 5 bases and J 2 bases; bases outside gene matches: 5. The CDR3: CASSRPGLAAYEQYF. DNA for the CDR3: TGTGCCAGCAGTCGCCCGGGACTAGCGGCCTACGAGCAGTACTTC.

The genes are TRBV5-8 and TRBJ2-2; D perhaps matches TRBD1 (6 bases). The CDR3 has 16 residues. CDR1 is SGHTS, CDR2 YDEGEE, per germline. V lost 2 bases and J 2 bases, leaving 13 bases between the germline ends. The chain's CDR3 is CASSFPTGPNTGELFF. Written as DNA, the CDR3 is TGTGCCAGCAGCTTCCCGACAGGACCCAACACCGGGGAGCTGTTTTTT.

The chain employs TRBV18 and TRBJ2-1, with TRBD2 matching over 12 bases. The CDR3 runs to 15 residues. The trim removed 1 base at V and 8 bases at J, leaving 3 bases unmatched. The germline gives CDR1 KGHSH, CDR2 LQKENI. The CDR3 coding sequence is TGTGCCAGCTCACCACGGCTAGCGGGAGGGCATGAGCAGTTCTTC. This gives the protein CASSPRLAGGHEQFF.

The rearrangement links TRBV5-1 to TRBJ1-3, with D maybe TRBD1 (5 bases). V shed 0 bases and J shed 3 bases, with 13 bases lying between them. Germline V gene lookup returns CDR1 SGHRS and CDR2 YFSETQ. This CDR3 spans 16 amino acids. The CDR3 DNA is TGCGCCAGCAGCTTGGCCGTCGGGGGAGATGGAAACACCATATATTTT. The encoded protein is CASSLAVGGDGNTIYF.

This clone was recorded only once. The chain combines TRBV13 with TRBJ2-7; TRBD1 is a possible D gene (6 bases). The CDR3 length is 13 residues. Germline loops: CDR1 PRHDT, CDR2 FYEKMQ (reference sequence). The V gene lost 6 bases and the J gene lost 3 bases, with 12 bases spanning the gap. The CDR3 nucleotides read TGTGCCAGCAGACGCGACAGGAACTACGAGCAGTACTTC. Protein product: CASRRDRNYEQYF.

The chain couples TRBV5-6 to TRBJ1-4, with 11 bases that match TRBD1. Germline V CDR1 and CDR2: SGHDT, YYEEEE. J lost 4 bases, V lost 1 base, and 6 bases had no gene match. The CDR3 covers 17 residues. The chain's CDR3 is CASSLYGQGALNEKLFF. The CDR3 DNA reads as TGTGCCAGCAGCTTGTATGGACAGGGGGCGCTTAATGAAAAACTGTTTTTT.

The chain recombines TRBV6-6 with TRBJ2-5; TRBD1 agrees at 12 bases. J gave up 5 bases and V 4 bases, and 2 bases lay outside the gene matches. The CDR3 length is 14 residues. In germline, CDR1 is MNHNY, CDR2 SVGAGI (reference sequence). DNA for the CDR3: TGTGCCAGCAGTTGGGACAGGGGGCAGGAGACCCAGTACTTC. It translates to CASSWDRGQETQYF.

This chain connects TRBV6-5 to TRBJ2-1; TRBD2 agrees at 7 bases. The CDR3 spans 15 residues. The germline V gene encodes CDR1 MNHEY and CDR2 SVGAGI. The V segment lost 4 bases and the J segment 0 bases; nucleotides outside the gene matches: 3. DNA for the CDR3: TGTGCCAGCAGTTCGAGCGGGAACTCCTACAATGAGCAGTTCTTC. As protein: CASSSSGNSYNEQFF.

J is TRBJ2-7 and V is TRBV5-1; no reliable D call. The CDR3 loop spans 14 amino acids. The germline V gene encodes CDR1 SGHRS and CDR2 YFSETQ. Trimming stripped 4 bases from V and 2 bases from J, with 13 bases between. DNA of the CDR3: TGCGCCAGCAGCACGGGCCTTGTCACCTACGAGCAGTACTTC. Translated: CASSTGLVTYEQYF.

The V and J genes are TRBV7-3 and TRBJ2-1; TRBD1 or TRBD2 may be the D gene (5 bases each). The V gene lost 1 base and the J gene lost 0 bases, with 10 bases spanning the gap. Germline-derived CDR1 and CDR2 are SGHTA and FQGTGA. This CDR3 spans 16 amino acids. CDR3 sequence (DNA): TGTGCCAGCAGCTTAATGGGGGTGAGCTCCTACAATGAGCAGTTCTTC. It is translated as CASSLMGVSSYNEQFF.

The CDR3 protein is CASSLAGGNQPQHF. The CDR3 nucleotides are TGTGCCAGCAGCTTGGCAGGGGGCAATCAGCCCCAGCATTTT. The rearrangement joins TRBV5-4 to TRBJ1-5; possible D gene TRBD1, 6 bases. CDR1 and CDR2 (germline): SGHNT, YYREEE (reference sequence). The V and J ends lost 0 bases and 2 bases respectively, with 6 bases between them. The CDR3 is made up of 14 amino acids.

The chain has TRBV11-2 and TRBJ1-5; D unclear. Per the germline V gene, CDR1 is SGHAT and CDR2 is FQNNGV. The CDR3 sequence is 12 residues long. With 0 bases removed from V and 9 bases from J, the gap between germline ends came to 6 bases. The CDR3 reads CASSLDLGPQHF. In DNA form, the CDR3 reads TGTGCCAGCAGCTTAGATCTGGGGCCCCAGCATTTT. The full variable domain, its missing parts supplied by reference TRBV11-2 and TRBJ1-5, is EAGVAQSPRYKIIEKRQSVAFWCNPISGHATLYWYQQILGQGPKLLIQFQNNGVVDDSQLPKDRFSAERLKGVDSTLKIQPAKLEDSAVYLCASSLDLGPQHFGDGTRLSIL.

This clone was detected only a few times. The V gene is TRBV25-1, the J gene TRBJ2-7; 10 bases are shared with TRBD1. The V gene's germline CDR1 is MGHDK and CDR2 SYGVNS. CDR3 size: 16 residues. V was clipped by 8 bases and J by 2 bases; unmatched bases: 12. Here the CDR3 DNA reads TGTGCCAGCGACGGGACAGGGGCCTCATTTACCTACGAGCAGTACTTC. Amino acids: CASDGTGASFTYEQYF.

The chain combines TRBV4-2 with TRBJ2-5; 8 nucleotides line up with TRBD2. The J segment lost 6 bases and the V segment lost 0 bases, leaving 3 bases of the junction unmatched. Germline CDR1 reads LGHNA; CDR2 reads YNFKEQ. This CDR3 is 14 amino acids long. The CDR3 bases are TGTGCCAGCAGCCAAGATCGGGGGGGGAAGACCCAGTACTTC. Protein product: CASSQDRGGKTQYF.

CDR3 coding DNA: TGTGCCAGCAGCTTCCGGGGGGCGGTCTACGAGCAGTACTTC. Encoded protein: CASSFRGAVYEQYF. The chain links TRBV5-8 to TRBJ2-7, with D perhaps TRBD2 (7 bases). The V end lost 2 bases, the J end lost 3 bases, and 12 bases lay between the germline ends. The length of the CDR3 is 14 residues. Germline CDR1 reads SGHTS; CDR2 reads YDEGEE. Complete variable domain (other parts from reference TRBV5-8 and TRBJ2-7): EAGVTQSPTHLIKTRGQQATLRCSPISGHTSVYWYQQALGLGLQFLLWYDEGEERNRGNFPPRFSGRQFPNYSSELNVNALELEDSALYLCASSFRGAVYEQYFGPGTRLTVT.

The chain employs TRBV5-1 and TRBJ2-5, with 8 bases lining up with TRBD1. The J call may be in error: the DNA end matches TRBJ2-7 better. The CDR3 loop spans 15 amino acids. In germline, CDR1 is SGHRS, CDR2 YFSETQ. This CDR3 reads CASSYSRGLFYEQYF. The CDR3 DNA is TGCGCCAGCAGCTACAGCAGGGGGCTCTTTTACGAGCAGTACTTC.

The rearrangement joins TRBV6-5 to TRBJ1-2, with D uncertain. Germline assignment: CDR1 MNHEY and CDR2 SVGAGI. Trimming removed 10 bases from V and 7 bases from J, with 22 bases in between. The CDR3 sequence is 14 residues long. CDR3 loop: CATRNTGVSFGYTF. The CDR3 region has the DNA TGTGCCACCAGGAACACTGGGGTGTCGTTTGGCTACACCTTC.